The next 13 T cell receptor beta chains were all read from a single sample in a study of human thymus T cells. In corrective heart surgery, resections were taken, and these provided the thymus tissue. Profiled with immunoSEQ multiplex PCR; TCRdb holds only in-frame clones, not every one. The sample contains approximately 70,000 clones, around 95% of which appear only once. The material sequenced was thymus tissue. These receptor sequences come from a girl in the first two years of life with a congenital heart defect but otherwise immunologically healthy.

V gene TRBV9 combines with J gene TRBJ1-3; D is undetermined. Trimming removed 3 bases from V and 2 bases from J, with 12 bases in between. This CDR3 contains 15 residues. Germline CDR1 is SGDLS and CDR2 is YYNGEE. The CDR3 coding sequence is TGTGCCAGCAGCGACGGGAGCACTGCTGGAAACACCATATATTTT. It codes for CASSDGSTAGNTIYF. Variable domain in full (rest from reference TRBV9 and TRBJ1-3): DSGVTQTPKHLITATGQRVTLRCSPRSGDLSVYWYQQSLDQGLQFLIQYYNGEERAKGNILERFSAQQFPDLHSELNLSSLELGDSALYFCASSDGSTAGNTIYFGEGSWLTVV.

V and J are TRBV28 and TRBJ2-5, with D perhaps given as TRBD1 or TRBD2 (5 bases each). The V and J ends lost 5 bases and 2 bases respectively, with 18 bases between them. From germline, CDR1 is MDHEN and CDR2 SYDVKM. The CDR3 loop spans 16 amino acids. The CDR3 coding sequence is TGTGCCAGCAGTACGGGACCGGGCCGTATGCAAGAGACCCAGTACTTC. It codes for CASSTGPGRMQETQYF.

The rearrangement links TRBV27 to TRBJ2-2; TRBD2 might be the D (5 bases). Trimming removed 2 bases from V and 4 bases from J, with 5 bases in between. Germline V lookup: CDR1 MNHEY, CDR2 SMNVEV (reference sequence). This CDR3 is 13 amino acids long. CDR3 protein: CASSLGGTGELFF. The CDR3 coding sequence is TGTGCCAGCAGTTTAGGAGGCACCGGGGAGCTGTTTTTT.

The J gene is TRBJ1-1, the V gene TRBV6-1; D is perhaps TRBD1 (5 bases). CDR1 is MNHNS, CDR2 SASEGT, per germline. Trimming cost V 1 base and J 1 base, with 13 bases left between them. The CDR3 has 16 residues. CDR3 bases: TGTGCCAGCAGTGAAGGGACAACAACCCAGAACACTGAAGCTTTCTTT. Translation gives CASSEGTTTQNTEAFF.

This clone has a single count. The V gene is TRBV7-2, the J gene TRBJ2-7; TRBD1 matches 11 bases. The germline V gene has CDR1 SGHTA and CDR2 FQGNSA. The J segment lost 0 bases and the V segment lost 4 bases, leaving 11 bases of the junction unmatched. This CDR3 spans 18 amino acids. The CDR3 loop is CASSWTGGLGGGSYEQYF. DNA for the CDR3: TGTGCCAGCAGCTGGACAGGGGGCCTCGGGGGAGGCTCCTACGAGCAGTACTTC.

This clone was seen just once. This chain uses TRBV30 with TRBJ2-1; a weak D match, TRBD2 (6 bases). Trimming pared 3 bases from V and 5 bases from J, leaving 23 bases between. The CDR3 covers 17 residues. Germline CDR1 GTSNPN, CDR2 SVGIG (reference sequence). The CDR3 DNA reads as TGTGCCTGGAGATCCCCCACCGTGGCGGGATACGACAATGAGCAGTTCTTC. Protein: CAWRSPTVAGYDNEQFF.

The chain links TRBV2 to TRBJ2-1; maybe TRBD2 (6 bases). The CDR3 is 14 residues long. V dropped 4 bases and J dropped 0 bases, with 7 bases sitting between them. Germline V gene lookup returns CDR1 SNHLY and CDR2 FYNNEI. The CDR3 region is CASSVGGSYNEQFF. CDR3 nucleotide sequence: TGTGCCAGCAGTGTCGGGGGCTCCTACAATGAGCAGTTCTTC.

CDR3 DNA: TGTGCCAGCTCACCCGGGCGGGGTAGATCGTACGAGCAGTACTTC. It specifies CASSPGRGRSYEQYF. The gene calls are TRBV18 and TRBJ2-7; TRBD2 is a possible D gene (6 bases). Trimming removed 3 bases at V and 4 bases at J, with 16 bases between. Germline V gene lookup returns CDR1 KGHSH and CDR2 LQKENI. This CDR3 has 15 amino acids.

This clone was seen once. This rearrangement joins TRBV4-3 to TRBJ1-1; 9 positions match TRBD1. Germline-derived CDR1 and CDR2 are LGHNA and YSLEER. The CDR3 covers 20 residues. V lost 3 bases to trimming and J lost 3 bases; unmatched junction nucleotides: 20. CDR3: CASSQIPWPGTGIEDTEAFF. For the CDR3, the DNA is TGCGCCAGCAGCCAGATACCATGGCCAGGGACAGGGATAGAGGACACTGAAGCTTTCTTT.

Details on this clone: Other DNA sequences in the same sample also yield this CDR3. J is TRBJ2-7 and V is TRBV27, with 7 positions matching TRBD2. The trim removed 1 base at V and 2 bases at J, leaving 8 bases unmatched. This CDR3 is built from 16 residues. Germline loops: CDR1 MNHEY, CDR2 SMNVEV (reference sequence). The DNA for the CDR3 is TGTGCCAGCAGTTTATATGGGCGGGAGCCAACCTACGAGCAGTACTTC. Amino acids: CASSLYGREPTYEQYF.

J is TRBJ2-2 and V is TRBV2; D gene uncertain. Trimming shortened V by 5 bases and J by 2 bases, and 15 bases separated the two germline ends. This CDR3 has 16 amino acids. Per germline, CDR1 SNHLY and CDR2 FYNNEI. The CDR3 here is CASSFRGRLNTGELFF. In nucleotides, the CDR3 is TGTGCCAGCAGTTTTAGAGGAAGGCTAAACACCGGGGAGCTGTTTTTT.

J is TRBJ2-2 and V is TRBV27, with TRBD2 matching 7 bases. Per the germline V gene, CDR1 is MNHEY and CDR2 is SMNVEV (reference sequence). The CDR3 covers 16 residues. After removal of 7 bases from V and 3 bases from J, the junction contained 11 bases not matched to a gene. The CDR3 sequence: CASTDRASGHTGELFF. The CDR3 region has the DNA TGTGCCAGCACTGACCGGGCTAGCGGACACACCGGGGAGCTGTTTTTT.

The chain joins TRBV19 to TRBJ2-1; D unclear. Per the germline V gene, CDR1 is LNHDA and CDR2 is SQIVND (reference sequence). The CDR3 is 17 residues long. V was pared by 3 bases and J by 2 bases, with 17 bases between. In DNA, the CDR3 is TGTGCCAGTAGTATTATGGTAGCCTTATCGCCCTACAATGAGCAGTTCTTC. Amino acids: CASSIMVALSPYNEQFF.